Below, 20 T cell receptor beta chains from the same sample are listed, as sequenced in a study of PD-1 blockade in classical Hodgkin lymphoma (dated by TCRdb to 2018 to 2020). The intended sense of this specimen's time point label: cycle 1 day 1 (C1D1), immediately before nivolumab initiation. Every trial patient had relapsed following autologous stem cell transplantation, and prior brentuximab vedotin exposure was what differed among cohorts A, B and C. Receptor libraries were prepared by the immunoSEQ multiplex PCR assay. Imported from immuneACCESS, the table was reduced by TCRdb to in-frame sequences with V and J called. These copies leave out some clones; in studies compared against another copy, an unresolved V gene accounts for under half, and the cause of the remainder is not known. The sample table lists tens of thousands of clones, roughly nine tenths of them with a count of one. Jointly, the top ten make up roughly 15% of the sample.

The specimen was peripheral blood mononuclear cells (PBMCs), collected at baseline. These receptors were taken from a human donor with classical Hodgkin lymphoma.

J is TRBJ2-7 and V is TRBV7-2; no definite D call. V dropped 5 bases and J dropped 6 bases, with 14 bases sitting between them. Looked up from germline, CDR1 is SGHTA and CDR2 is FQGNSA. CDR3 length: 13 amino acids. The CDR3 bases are TGTGCCAGCAGCCGCCTTAGAAGCCTCGAGCAGTACTTC. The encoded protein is CASSRLRSLEQYF.

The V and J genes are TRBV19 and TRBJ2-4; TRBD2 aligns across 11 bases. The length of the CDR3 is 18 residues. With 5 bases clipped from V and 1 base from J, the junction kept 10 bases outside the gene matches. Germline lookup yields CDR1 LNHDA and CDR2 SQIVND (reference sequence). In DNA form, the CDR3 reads TGTGCCAGTAGTGCCTCTAGCGGGGGGACATCGGCCAAAAACATTCAGTACTTC. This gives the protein CASSASSGGTSAKNIQYF.

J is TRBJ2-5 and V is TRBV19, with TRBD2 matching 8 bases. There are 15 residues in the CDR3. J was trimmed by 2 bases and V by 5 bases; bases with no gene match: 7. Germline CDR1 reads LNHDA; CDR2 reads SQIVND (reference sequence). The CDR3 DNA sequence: TGTGCCAGTAGTCCCCTAGCGGGCTTTCAAGAGACCCAGTACTTC. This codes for CASSPLAGFQETQYF.

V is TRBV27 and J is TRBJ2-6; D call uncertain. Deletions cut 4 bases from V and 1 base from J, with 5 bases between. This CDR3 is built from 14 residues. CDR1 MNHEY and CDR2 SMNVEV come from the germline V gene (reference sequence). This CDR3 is CASSWWSGANVLTF. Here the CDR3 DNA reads TGTGCCAGCAGTTGGTGGTCTGGGGCCAACGTCCTGACTTTC.

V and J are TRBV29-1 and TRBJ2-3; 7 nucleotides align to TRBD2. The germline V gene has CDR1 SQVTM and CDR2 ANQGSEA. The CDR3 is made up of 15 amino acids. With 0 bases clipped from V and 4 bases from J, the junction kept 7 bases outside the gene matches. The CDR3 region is CSVEDSPGGADTQYF. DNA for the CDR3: TGCAGCGTTGAAGACAGTCCTGGGGGGGCAGATACGCAGTATTTT.

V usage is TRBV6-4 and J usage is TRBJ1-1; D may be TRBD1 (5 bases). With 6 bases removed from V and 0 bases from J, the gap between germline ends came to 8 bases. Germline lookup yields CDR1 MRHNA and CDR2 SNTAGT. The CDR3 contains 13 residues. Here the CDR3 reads CASRRGVNTEAFF. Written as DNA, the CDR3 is TGTGCCAGCAGGCGGGGGGTGAACACTGAAGCTTTCTTT.

The CDR3 DNA reads TGCGCCAGCAGCTTGCTCGAACAGGGGTTAGGCACAGATACGCAGTATTTT. Its translation: CASSLLEQGLGTDTQYF. V is TRBV5-1 and J is TRBJ2-3; TRBD1 agrees at 7 bases. CDR3 length: 17 amino acids. The V segment lost 1 base and the J segment 1 base; nucleotides outside the gene matches: 9. CDR1 is SGHRS, CDR2 YFSETQ, per germline. The whole variable domain, remainder taken from reference TRBV5-1 and TRBJ2-3, is KAGVTQTPRYLIKTRGQQVTLSCSPISGHRSVSWYQQTPGQGLQFLFEYFSETQRNKGNFPGRFSGRQFSNSRSEMNVSTLELGDSALYLCASSLLEQGLGTDTQYFGPGTRLTVL.

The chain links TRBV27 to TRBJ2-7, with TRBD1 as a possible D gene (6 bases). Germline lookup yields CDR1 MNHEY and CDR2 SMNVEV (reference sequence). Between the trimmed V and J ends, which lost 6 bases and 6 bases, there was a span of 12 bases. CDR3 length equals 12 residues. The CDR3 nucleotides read TGTGCCAGCAGCCAGCAGGGGTTCGAGCAGTACTTC. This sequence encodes CASSQQGFEQYF.

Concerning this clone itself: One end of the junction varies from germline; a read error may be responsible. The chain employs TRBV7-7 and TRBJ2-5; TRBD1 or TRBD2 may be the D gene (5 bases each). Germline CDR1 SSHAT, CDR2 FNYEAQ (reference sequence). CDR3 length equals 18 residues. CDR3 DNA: TGTGCTAGCAGCTTGAGTACTCGGGGCCCACCGTGGAGAGAGACCCAGTACTTC. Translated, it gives CASSLSTRGPPWRETQYF.

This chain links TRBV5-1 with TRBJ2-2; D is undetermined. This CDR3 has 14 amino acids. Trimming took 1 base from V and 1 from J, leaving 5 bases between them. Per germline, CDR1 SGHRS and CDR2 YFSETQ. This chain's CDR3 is CASSLWQNTGELFF. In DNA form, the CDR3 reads TGCGCCAGCAGCTTGTGGCAGAACACCGGGGAGCTGTTTTTT.

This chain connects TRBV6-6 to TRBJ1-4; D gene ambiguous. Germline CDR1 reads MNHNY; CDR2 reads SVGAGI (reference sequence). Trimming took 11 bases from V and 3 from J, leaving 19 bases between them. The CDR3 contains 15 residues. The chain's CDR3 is CACTGPSVANEKLFF. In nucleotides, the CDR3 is TGTGCCTGCACCGGACCGTCGGTCGCTAATGAAAAACTGTTTTTT.

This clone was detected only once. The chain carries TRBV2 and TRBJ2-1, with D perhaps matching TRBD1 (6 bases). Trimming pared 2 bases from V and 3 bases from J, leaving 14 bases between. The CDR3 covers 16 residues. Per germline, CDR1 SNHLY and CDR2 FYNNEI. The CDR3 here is CASSESGTRFYNEQFF. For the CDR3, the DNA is TGTGCCAGCAGTGAATCTGGGACACGTTTCTACAATGAGCAGTTCTTC.

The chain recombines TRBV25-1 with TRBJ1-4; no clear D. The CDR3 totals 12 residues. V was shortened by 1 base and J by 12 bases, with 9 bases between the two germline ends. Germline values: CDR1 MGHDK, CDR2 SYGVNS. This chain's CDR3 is CASSESRLELFF. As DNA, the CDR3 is TGTGCCAGCAGTGAATCCAGGTTGGAACTGTTTTTT.

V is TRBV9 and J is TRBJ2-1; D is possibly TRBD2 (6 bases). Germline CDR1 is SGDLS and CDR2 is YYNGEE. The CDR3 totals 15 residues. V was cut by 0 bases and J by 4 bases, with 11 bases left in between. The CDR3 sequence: CASSVGPAGYNEQFF. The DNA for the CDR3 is TGTGCCAGCAGCGTAGGCCCTGCGGGGTACAATGAGCAGTTCTTC.

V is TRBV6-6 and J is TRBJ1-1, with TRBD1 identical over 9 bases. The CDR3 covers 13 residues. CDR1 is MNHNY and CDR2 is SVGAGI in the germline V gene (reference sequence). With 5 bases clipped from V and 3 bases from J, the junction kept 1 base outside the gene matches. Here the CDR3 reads CASSRDRDTEAFF. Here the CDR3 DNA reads TGTGCCAGCAGTAGGGACAGGGACACTGAAGCTTTCTTT.

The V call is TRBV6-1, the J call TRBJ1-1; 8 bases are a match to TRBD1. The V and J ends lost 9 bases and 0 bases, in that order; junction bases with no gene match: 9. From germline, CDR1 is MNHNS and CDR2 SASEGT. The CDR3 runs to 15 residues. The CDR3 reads CASSRQGSMNTEAFF. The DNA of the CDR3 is TGTGCCAGTTCGAGACAGGGGAGCATGAACACTGAAGCTTTCTTT.

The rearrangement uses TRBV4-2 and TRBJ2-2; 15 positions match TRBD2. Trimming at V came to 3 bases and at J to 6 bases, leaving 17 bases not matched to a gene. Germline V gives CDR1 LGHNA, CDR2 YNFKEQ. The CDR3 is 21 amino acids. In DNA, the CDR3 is TGTGCCAGCAGCCACCCCCGTGGGACTAGCGGGGGGTACAAAAACCCCGGGGAGCTGTTTTTT. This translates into CASSHPRGTSGGYKNPGELFF.

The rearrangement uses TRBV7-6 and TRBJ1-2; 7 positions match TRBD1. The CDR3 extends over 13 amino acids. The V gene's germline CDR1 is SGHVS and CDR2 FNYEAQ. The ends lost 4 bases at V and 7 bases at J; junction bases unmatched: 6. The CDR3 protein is CASSSTGFGGYTF. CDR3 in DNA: TGTGCCAGCAGCTCGACAGGGTTCGGTGGCTACACCTTC.

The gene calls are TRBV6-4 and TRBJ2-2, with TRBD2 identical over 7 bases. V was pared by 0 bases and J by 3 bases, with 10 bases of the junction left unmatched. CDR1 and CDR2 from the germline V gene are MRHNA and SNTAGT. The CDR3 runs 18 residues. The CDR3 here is CASSDSGGSGDYTGELFF. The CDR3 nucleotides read TGTGCCAGCAGTGACTCTGGTGGGAGCGGGGACTACACCGGGGAGCTGTTTTTT.

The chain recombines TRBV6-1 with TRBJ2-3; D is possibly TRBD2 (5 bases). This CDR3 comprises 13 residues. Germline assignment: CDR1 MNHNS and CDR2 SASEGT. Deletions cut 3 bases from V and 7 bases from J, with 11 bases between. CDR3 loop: CASSDSASNTQYF. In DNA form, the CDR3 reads TGTGCCAGCAGTGACTCGGCTAGCAATACGCAGTATTTT.